This is a list of T cell receptor beta chains from one sample in a study of blood T cell repertoires in COVID-19. Clones were sequenced by immunoSEQ multiplex PCR, and TCRdb holds only the in-frame ones, with some missing. The sample records about 190,000 clones, under 80% being singletons. Material: peripheral blood. Receptor source: a woman between 45 and 65 years old with acute or convalescent COVID-19. Both conserved end residues are part of each CDR3. D genes are given only for firm matches. A clone size is listed for some rows: how often the clone was seen (once, few, many), or a class if it is expanded.

v_call	clone_size	j_call	d_call	cdr3_aa	cdr3_nt
TRBV27	-	TRBJ2-5	TRBD1	CASSPRTGRGVAQETQYF	TGTGCCAGCAGTCCCAGGACAGGGAGAGGAGTGGCCCAAGAGACCCAGTACTTC
TRBV10-3	-	TRBJ1-4	TRBD1	CAAGGTGNEKLFF	TGTGCCGCCGGTGGGACAGGGAATGAAAAACTGTTTTTT
TRBV30	-	TRBJ1-3	-	CAWSPNSGNTIYF	TGTGCCTGGAGTCCAAACTCTGGAAACACCATATATTTT
TRBV2	-	TRBJ2-1	TRBD2	CASSARTSIGNEQFF	TGTGCCAGCAGTGCAAGGACTAGCATAGGCAATGAGCAGTTCTTC
TRBV6-5	-	TRBJ1-1	-	CASSYNSKEAFF	TGTGCCAGCAGTTACAATTCAAAAGAAGCTTTCTTT
TRBV19	once	TRBJ1-1	-	CASSIVKNTEAFF	TGTGCCAGTAGTATAGTAAAGAACACTGAAGCTTTCTTT
TRBV27	-	TRBJ2-1	TRBD2	CASSLSWGGSYNEQFF	TGTGCCAGCAGTTTATCCTGGGGGGGCTCCTACAATGAGCAGTTCTTC
TRBV6-6	-	TRBJ2-7	TRBD1	CASSYSPQGNEQYF	TGTGCCAGCAGTTACTCGCCACAGGGGAACGAGCAGTACTTC
TRBV3-1/TRBV3-2	-	TRBJ2-7	TRBD1	CASSQGDRGKEQYF	TGTGCCAGCAGCCAAGGGGACAGGGGAAAAGAGCAGTACTTC
TRBV19	-	TRBJ1-5	-	CASREGGPGLSNQPQHF	TGTGCCAGTCGAGAGGGCGGTCCGGGACTTAGCAATCAGCCCCAGCATTTT
TRBV5-1	few	TRBJ1-2	TRBD1	CASSEQTGDPTGYTF	TGCGCCAGCAGCGAACAGACAGGGGACCCCACTGGCTACACCTTC
TRBV7-9	-	TRBJ2-3	-	CASSSLLGVRTDTQYF	TGTGCCAGCAGCTCCTTACTCGGGGTCCGCACAGATACGCAGTATTTT
TRBV7-9	few	TRBJ1-2	-	CASSLGGQGGYTF	TGTGCCAGCAGCTTAGGGGGGCAAGGTGGCTACACCTTC
TRBV5-5	-	TRBJ2-7	-	CASRRAGAQPYEQYF	TGTGCCAGCAGGAGGGCGGGGGCGCAGCCCTACGAGCAGTACTTC
TRBV7-6	many	TRBJ1-2	TRBD1	CASSLNPDRVVGYTF	TGTGCCAGCAGCTTAAATCCGGACAGGGTCGTTGGCTACACCTTC
TRBV6-6	-	TRBJ2-7	TRBD2	CASSARGGGTTYEQYF	TGTGCCAGCAGTGCACGGGGTGGGGGGACTACCTACGAGCAGTACTTC
TRBV24-1	-	TRBJ2-1	TRBD2	CATSDISGGSYNEQFF	TGTGCCACCAGTGACATAAGCGGGGGCTCCTACAATGAGCAGTTCTTC
TRBV9	-	TRBJ2-2	-	CASSLTQGRTGELFF	TGTGCCAGCAGCCTTACACAGGGCAGGACCGGGGAGCTGTTTTTT
TRBV11-3	-	TRBJ2-5	-	CASSLGLRPLDQETQYF	TGTGCCAGCAGCTTAGGGTTGAGGCCCCTCGACCAAGAGACCCAGTACTTC
TRBV30	-	TRBJ2-7	-	CAWKKVAGNYEQYF	TGTGCCTGGAAAAAGGTGGCGGGGAACTACGAGCAGTACTTC
TRBV19	few	TRBJ1-5	-	CASRENGLFRPQHF	TGTGCCAGTAGGGAGAATGGACTGTTTCGGCCCCAGCATTTT
TRBV6-5	once	TRBJ2-5	TRBD1	CASSPNRGRQETQYF	TGTGCCAGCAGTCCAAACAGGGGGCGGCAAGAGACCCAGTACTTC
TRBV9	once	TRBJ1-4	-	CASSSRGGVNEKLFF	TGTGCCAGCAGCTCTCGGGGCGGGGTTAATGAAAAACTGTTTTTT
TRBV7-2	-	TRBJ1-4	-	CASSSRGQPNEKLFF	TGTGCCAGCAGCTCTCGAGGACAGCCTAATGAAAAACTGTTTTTT
TRBV5-1	-	TRBJ2-3	-	CASSVGDSTDTQYF	TGCGCCAGCAGCGTCGGGGATAGCACAGATACGCAGTATTTT
TRBV18	-	TRBJ2-5	-	CASSAGQRETQYF	TGTGCCAGCTCCGCAGGGCAGAGAGAGACCCAGTACTTC
TRBV6-6	few	TRBJ1-1	-	CASSYSGGQVTEAFF	TGTGCCAGCAGTTACTCGGGGGGGCAGGTGACTGAAGCTTTCTTT
TRBV24-1	-	TRBJ2-3	TRBD2	CATTRGAGGTDTQYF	TGTGCCACCACTCGGGGGGCGGGAGGAACAGATACGCAGTATTTT
TRBV14	-	TRBJ1-2	TRBD1	CASSPYGTGYGYTF	TGTGCCAGCAGCCCCTACGGGACAGGTTATGGCTACACCTTC
TRBV28	-	TRBJ2-1	TRBD2	CASKGSGGKNEQFF	TGTGCCAGCAAAGGTAGCGGGGGAAAAAATGAGCAGTTCTTC
TRBV9	-	TRBJ2-2	-	CASSVVGNTGELFF	TGTGCCAGCAGCGTAGTCGGGAACACCGGGGAGCTGTTTTTT
TRBV15	-	TRBJ2-5	TRBD2	CATSLPRTSGSGKETQYF	TGTGCCACCAGCCTCCCAAGGACTAGCGGGAGTGGTAAAGAGACCCAGTACTTC
TRBV29-1	-	TRBJ1-2	TRBD1	CSVEQGTVHGYTF	TGCAGCGTTGAACAGGGGACAGTTCATGGCTACACCTTC
TRBV11-2	few	TRBJ1-2	-	CASSLGVATNYGYTF	TGTGCCAGCAGCTTAGGTGTCGCGACTAACTATGGCTACACCTTC
TRBV5-4	-	TRBJ1-2	-	CASSLFAGLTRGGYTF	TGTGCCAGCAGCTTGTTTGCTGGACTAACTCGTGGGGGCTACACCTTC
TRBV6-5	-	TRBJ1-2	-	CASRGPAGANYGYTF	TGTGCCAGCAGGGGCCCGGCGGGGGCGAACTATGGCTACACCTTC
TRBV10-1	once	TRBJ2-1	TRBD1	CASREDRFSYNEQFF	TGCGCCAGCAGGGAGGACAGGTTCTCCTACAATGAGCAGTTCTTC
TRBV29-1	-	TRBJ2-7	-	CSVEDVAGYGGGEQYF	TGCAGCGTTGAAGATGTGGCGGGCTACGGAGGAGGGGAGCAGTACTTC
TRBV9	-	TRBJ2-7	-	CASSVEGESSYEQYF	TGTGCCAGCAGCGTTGAGGGAGAGAGCTCCTACGAGCAGTACTTC
TRBV27	-	TRBJ1-3	-	CASSAGVRGNTIYF	TGTGCCAGCAGCGCAGGGGTTCGTGGAAACACCATATATTTT
TRBV7-6	few	TRBJ2-1	TRBD2	CASSYQGGNEQFF	TGTGCCAGCAGCTATCAGGGAGGGAATGAGCAGTTCTTC
TRBV4-2	-	TRBJ2-7	TRBD1	CASSQGPGTGGYEQYF	TGTGCCAGCAGCCAGGGCCCCGGGACAGGGGGTTACGAGCAGTACTTC